The T cell receptor beta chain described here comes from a study of T cell repertoires in cytomegalovirus infection. The overall study: The study used recently identified HLA-C-restricted and well-studied HLA-B-restricted CMV epitopes. Study-level points and caveats: Adding up the frequency of public TCR beta families identified people who carried CMV plus the relevant HLA. CMV-specific TCR beta clonotypes restricted by HLA-C dominated the ex vivo response.

One entry per CDR3 protein, called by TCRdb with MiXCR from the reads. The data show approximately 56,000 distinct CDR3 sequences, roughly a fifth seen once. About this clonotype itself: Its antigen is undetermined.

Germline lookup yields CDR1 SQVTM and CDR2 ANQGSEA. The CDR3 totals 12 residues. This receptor was taken from a human donor in good health (CMV status not recorded). Some clones in this sample may be carry-over from other donors' samples. The source was CD8+ T cells from cultured PBMCs, collected from culture after CMV antigen stimulation. The chain carries TRBV29-1 and TRBJ1-2; TRBD1 is a possible D gene (6 bases). CDR3 amino acids: CTFTGTEGGYTF. The CDR3, as DNA: TGCACCTTTACAGGGACTGAAGGGGGCTACACCTTC. The entire variable domain, with the rest obtained from reference TRBV29-1 and TRBJ1-2, is as follows: SAVISQKPSRDICQRGTSLTIQCQVDSQVTMMFWYRQQPGQSLTLIATANQGSEATYESGFVIDKFPISRPNLTFSTLTVSNMSPEDSSIYLCTFTGTEGGYTFGSGTRLTVV.